This is a list of T cell receptor beta chains from one sample in a study of shared clonotypes between healthy human individuals. Sequenced by immunoSEQ multiplex PCR; TCRdb stores in-frame clones only, minus some. The sample carries some 320,000 clones, around 87% recorded once. The material sequenced was memory CD8+ T cells sorted from blood. The receptors here all came from a man between 18 and 35 years old in good health. The CDR3 runs from the conserved cysteine through the conserved F or W. D genes are given only for firm matches. Some rows mark clone size as missing; the rest say once, few, many or name a class of expanded clone.

clone size | D gene | J gene | V gene | CDR3 DNA | CDR3 protein
. | . | TRBJ2-1 | TRBV10-3 | TGTGCCATCAGTGCCGGGATGAGCTCCTACAATGAGCAGTTCTTC | CAISAGMSSYNEQFF
. | . | TRBJ2-7 | TRBV30 | TGTGCCTGGGGGTGGGAGGACTCCTACGAGCAGTACTTC | CAWGWEDSYEQYF
. | . | TRBJ2-5 | TRBV20-1 | TGCAGTGCTAGAGATTGGGAGACCCAGTACTTC | CSARDWETQYF
once | TRBD2 | TRBJ2-1 | TRBV15 | TGTGCCACCAGCAGAGTGGGACTAGCGTTAGCAGAAGGTGAGCAGTTCTTC | CATSRVGLALAEGEQFF
. | TRBD2 | TRBJ2-1 | TRBV4-3 | TGCGCCAGCAGCCCATGGGGACTAGCGGAAGAGAATGAGCAGTTCTTC | CASSPWGLAEENEQFF
. | . | TRBJ1-5 | TRBV7-9 | TGTGCCAGCAGCTTACATGGGGAACTAGAGCAGCCCCAGCATTTT | CASSLHGELEQPQHF
. | . | TRBJ1-6 | TRBV28 | TGTGCCAGCAGTCCACCTCCCAGGACGGAGCGTTCACCCCTCCACTTT | CASSPPPRTERSPLHF
. | . | TRBJ1-5 | TRBV6-1 | TGTGCCAGCAGTGAATGGGGCAGTCTAGCAACTCAGCCCCAGCATTTT | CASSEWGSLATQPQHF
. | . | TRBJ1-3 | TRBV7-9 | TGTGCCAGCAGCTTAGGCCCTGGAAACACCATATATTTT | CASSLGPGNTIYF
. | . | TRBJ2-1 | TRBV4-1 | TGCGCCAGCAGCCAAACTCGGATCTCCTACAATGAGCAGTTCTTC | CASSQTRISYNEQFF
. | TRBD1 | TRBJ1-1 | TRBV28 | TGTGCCAGCAGTAGTACTCTGGACAGGGGGGGATCTGAAGCTTTCTTT | CASSSTLDRGGSEAFF
. | TRBD1 | TRBJ1-2 | TRBV28 | TGTGCCAGCAGTGAATCAGGGGGGTATGGCTACACCTTC | CASSESGGYGYTF
. | . | TRBJ1-1 | TRBV4-1 | TGCGCCAGCAGCCAAGACCAGGGAAACCTCGTGGACACTGAAGCTTTCTTT | CASSQDQGNLVDTEAFF
. | . | TRBJ2-7 | TRBV27 | TGTGCCAGCAAAGGCGGAGGGGAGAGGAGCGAGCAGTACTTC | CASKGGGERSEQYF
. | . | TRBJ1-4 | TRBV28 | TGTGCCAGCAGTTCCTCTCAGGGTAACGAAAAACTGTTTTTT | CASSSSQGNEKLFF
. | . | TRBJ1-2 | TRBV29-1 | TGCAGCGTTGAGGAGGGGGTGGCCTATGGCTACACCTTC | CSVEEGVAYGYTF
. | . | TRBJ1-2 | TRBV5-4 | TGTGCCAGCAGCTCGACAGGAGCCTATGGCTACACCTTC | CASSSTGAYGYTF
. | TRBD2 | TRBJ2-3 | TRBV10-2 | TGCGCCAGCAGTGAGCCTTCCGGACTAGCGGGAGGGCCAAATACGCAGTATTTT | CASSEPSGLAGGPNTQYF
once | TRBD2 | TRBJ2-1 | TRBV11-2 | TGTGCCAGCAGCCCCCCATGGAGGGGACTAAATGAGCAGTTCTTC | CASSPPWRGLNEQFF
once | . | TRBJ2-7 | TRBV7-2 | TGTGCCAGCAGCTTAGGGGGGGCGCGCTACGAGCAGTACTTC | CASSLGGARYEQYF
. | TRBD2 | TRBJ2-2 | TRBV27 | TGTGCCAGCAGTCTCACCTCGGGACTAGCGGCAAACACCGGGGAGCTGTTTTTT | CASSLTSGLAANTGELFF
. | . | TRBJ2-5 | TRBV30 | TGTGCCTGGAGTTACAGCGAAGAGACCCAGTACTTC | CAWSYSEETQYF
few | TRBD1 | TRBJ2-7 | TRBV13 | TGTGCCAGCAGCGGCACCGGACAGGGGGAAAGGTACGAGCAGTACTTC | CASSGTGQGERYEQYF
. | TRBD2 | TRBJ2-7 | TRBV5-1 | TGCGCCAGCAGCTGGACGGCTAGCGGGGGAAACTACGAGCAGTACTTC | CASSWTASGGNYEQYF